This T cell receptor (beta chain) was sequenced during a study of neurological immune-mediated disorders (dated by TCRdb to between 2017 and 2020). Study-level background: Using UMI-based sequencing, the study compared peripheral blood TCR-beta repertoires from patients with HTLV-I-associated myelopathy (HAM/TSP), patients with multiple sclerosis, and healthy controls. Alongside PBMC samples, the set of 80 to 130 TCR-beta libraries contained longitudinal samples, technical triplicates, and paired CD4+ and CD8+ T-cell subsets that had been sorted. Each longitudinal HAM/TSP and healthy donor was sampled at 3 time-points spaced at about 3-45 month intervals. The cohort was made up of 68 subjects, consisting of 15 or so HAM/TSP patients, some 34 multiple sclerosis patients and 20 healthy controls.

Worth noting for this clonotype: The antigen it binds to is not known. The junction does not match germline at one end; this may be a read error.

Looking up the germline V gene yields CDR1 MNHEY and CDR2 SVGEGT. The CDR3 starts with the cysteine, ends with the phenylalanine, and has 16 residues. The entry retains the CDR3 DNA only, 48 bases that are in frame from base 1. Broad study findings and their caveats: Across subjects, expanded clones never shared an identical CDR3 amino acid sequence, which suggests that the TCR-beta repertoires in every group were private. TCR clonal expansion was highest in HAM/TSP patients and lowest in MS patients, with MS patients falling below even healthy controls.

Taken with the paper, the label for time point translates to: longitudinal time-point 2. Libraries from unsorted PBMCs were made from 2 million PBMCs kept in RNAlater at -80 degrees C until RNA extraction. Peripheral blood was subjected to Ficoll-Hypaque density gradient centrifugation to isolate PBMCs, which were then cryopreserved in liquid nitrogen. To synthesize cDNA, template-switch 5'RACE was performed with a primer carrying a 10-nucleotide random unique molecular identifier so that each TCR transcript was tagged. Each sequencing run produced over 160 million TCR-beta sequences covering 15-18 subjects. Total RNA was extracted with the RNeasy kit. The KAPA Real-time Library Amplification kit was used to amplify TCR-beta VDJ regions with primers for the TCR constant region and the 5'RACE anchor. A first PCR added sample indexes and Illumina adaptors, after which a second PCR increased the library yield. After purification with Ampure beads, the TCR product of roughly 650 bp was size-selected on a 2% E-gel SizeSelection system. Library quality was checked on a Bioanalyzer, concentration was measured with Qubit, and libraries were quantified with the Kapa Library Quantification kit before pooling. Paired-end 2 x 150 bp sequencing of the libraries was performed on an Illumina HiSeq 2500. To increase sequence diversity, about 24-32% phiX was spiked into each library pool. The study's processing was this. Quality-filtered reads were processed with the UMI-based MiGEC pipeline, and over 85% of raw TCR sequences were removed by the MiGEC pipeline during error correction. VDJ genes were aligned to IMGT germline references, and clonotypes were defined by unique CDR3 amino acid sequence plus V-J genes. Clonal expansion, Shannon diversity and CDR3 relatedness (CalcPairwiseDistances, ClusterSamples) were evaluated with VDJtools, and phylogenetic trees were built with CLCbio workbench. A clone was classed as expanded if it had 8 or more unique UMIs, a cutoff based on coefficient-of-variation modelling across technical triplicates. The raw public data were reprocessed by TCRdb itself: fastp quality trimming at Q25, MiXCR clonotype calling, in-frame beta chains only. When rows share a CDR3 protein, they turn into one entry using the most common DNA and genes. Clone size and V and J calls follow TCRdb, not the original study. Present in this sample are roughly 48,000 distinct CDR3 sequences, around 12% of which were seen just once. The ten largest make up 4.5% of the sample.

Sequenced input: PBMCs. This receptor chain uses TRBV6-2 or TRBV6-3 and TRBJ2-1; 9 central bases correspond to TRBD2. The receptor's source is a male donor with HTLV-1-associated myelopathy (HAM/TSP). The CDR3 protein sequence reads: CASSAPKTSGYTEQFF. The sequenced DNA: TGTGCCAGCAGTGCCCCCAAGACTAGCGGTTACACTGAGCAGTTCTTC.